The source of this T cell receptor beta chain is a study of cytomegalovirus exposure and HLA in healthy donors. Study-wide results and caveats: Later genetic work tied a missense DCLRE1C variant to beta-chain V and J trimming.

PCR employed 60 Vbeta and 13 Jbeta primers. Using immunoSEQ multiplex PCR, the repertoire was profiled, and TCRdb retains in-frame clones only, with some absent. The table shows about 200,000 clones, with under 80% occurring only once. Worth noting for this clone: Antigen unknown.

Germline CDR1 and CDR2: LGHNT and FRNRAP. Deletions cut 11 bases from V and 5 bases from J, with 22 bases between. This CDR3 has 14 residues. The sample taken for sequencing was PBMCs. The TCR sequence derives from a girl aged 2 to 10 in good health and CMV-seronegative. The V and J genes are TRBV12-5 and TRBJ2-7; perhaps TRBD1 as D (5 bases). This CDR3 is CAAFPKTVFHEQYF. The CDR3 DNA reads TGTGCTGCGTTTCCAAAGACAGTTTTCCACGAGCAGTACTTC.